The entry below gives a single T cell receptor (beta chain) sequence along with its context. The target of this receptor is not known. Base-call qualities are not available, and no considerably larger clone is one nucleotide away. The data derive from a study of T cell responses to AZD1222 COVID-19 vaccine (dated by TCRdb to about 2021). Broadly, across the study: AZD1222 recipients with second doses at about 4 weeks or about 12 weeks were pooled, because spike-specific TCR depth and breadth did not differ between schedules. TCR sequencing was performed for 230 to 250 trial participants, of whom roughly 200 were given two doses of AZD1222 and approximately 25 were given two doses of MenACWY control vaccine. Trial participants were enrolled into age subgroups of 18-55, 56-69 and 70-plus years, which contained roughly 140, 27 and 60 TCR-sequenced participants, respectively.

The CDR3 goes from the cysteine to the phenylalanine over 14 residues. The CDR3 DNA has 42 bases and is translated from base 1. V is shortened by 5 bases, J by 0 bases, and the region joining them spans 8 bases. CDR1 is given as SEHNR and CDR2 as FQNEAQ, both from the germline V gene (reference sequence). The CDR3 regions of human TCRbeta chains were analyzed by immunosequencing. Turning to the authors' computational methods: Repertoire TCRs were checked for matches against a reference library of SARS-CoV-2-specific TCRs that had been generated using the MIRA antigen-specificity platform. Breadth meant the fraction of unique TCRs that were SARS-CoV-2-associated, whereas depth meant the fraction of total T cells that were SARS-CoV-2-associated. Each spike-specific TCR was assigned to its reactive spike region and to a CD4 or CD8 class using the MIRA data. Log10-transformed breadth and depth values were compared by one-way ANOVA with Sidak's multiple comparisons tests. Sourced from immuneACCESS, this table was stored by TCRdb with only in-frame sequences that have V and J called. A share of the clones is absent; for the studies checked, an unresolved V gene accounts for under half, and the remainder has no known explanation. The V and J calls and clone size are taken from that table; D and trimming were inferred from the DNA. This sample gives more than 95,000 clones in total; around 90% of them show up just once. Around 8.7% of the sample rests with the top ten.

Results the study describes overall, beyond this receptor: Reportedly, almost half of the unique spike-specific TCRs recognized epitopes lying outside the regions that are mutated in the B.1.351 and B.1.1.7 variants. In the small 56-69-year group, the increase in depth fell short of significance, most likely because of low power. The vaccine-associated CD4 TCRs covered the entire spike protein, and the dominant responses fell in regions 160-218 and 743-854. After two AZD1222 doses, spike-specific TCR breadth and depth were significantly higher than at day 0 and than in MenACWY recipients. Because no day 14 peak-response samples were available, the repertoires could be characterized only after the peak T cell response. Most participants were white British and females outnumbered males, and the authors suggested that clonal diversity may have been underestimated. Conclusions about previously exposed vaccinees are limited because only 5 or 6 AZD1222 recipients were SARS-CoV-2 seropositive at baseline.

According to the study, the label for this sample's time point signals: baseline before first vaccination. Vaccinee samples were obtained from the UK trials COV001 and COV002, which included a single-blind randomized controlled phase 2/3 trial of AZD1222 (ChAdOx1 nCoV-19) in healthy adults. Trial participant PBMC samples were collected at day 0 and day 28 after the second dose for TCRbeta chain sequencing. The sequence came from an adult in good health. The sequenced sample was peripheral blood, obtained on day 0 of AZD1222 vaccination. The V and J genes are TRBV7-9 and TRBJ1-3; no D segment can be confidently identified. The nucleotide sequence is TGTGCCAGCAGCCCACTGAGCTCTGGAAACACCATATATTTT. This encodes CASSPLSSGNTIYF.